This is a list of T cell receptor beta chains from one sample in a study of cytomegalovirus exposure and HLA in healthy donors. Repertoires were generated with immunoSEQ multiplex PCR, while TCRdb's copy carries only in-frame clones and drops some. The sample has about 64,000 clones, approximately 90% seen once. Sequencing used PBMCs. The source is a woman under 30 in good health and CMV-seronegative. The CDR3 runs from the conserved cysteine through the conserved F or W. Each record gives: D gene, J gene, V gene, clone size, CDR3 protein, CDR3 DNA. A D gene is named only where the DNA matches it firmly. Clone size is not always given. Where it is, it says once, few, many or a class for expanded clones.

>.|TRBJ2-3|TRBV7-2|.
CASGSVAGTGF
TGTGCCAGCGGATCGGTGGCGGGGACTGGATTT
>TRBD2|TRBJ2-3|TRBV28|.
CASSPGKIAGGGDTQYF
TGTGCCAGCAGTCCCGGGAAAATAGCGGGAGGCGGGGATACGCAGTATTTT
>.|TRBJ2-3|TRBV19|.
CASSIVGPPMAQYF
TGTGCCAGTAGTATAGTTGGGCCGCCGATGGCGCAGTATTTT
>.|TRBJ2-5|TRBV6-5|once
CASSYSDYWKETQYF
TGTGCCAGCAGTTACTCGGACTACTGGAAAGAGACCCAGTACTTC
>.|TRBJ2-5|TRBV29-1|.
CSVERSEETQYF
TGCAGCGTTGAGCGCAGCGAAGAGACCCAGTACTTC
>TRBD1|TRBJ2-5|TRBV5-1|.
CASSGQGALETQYF
TGCGCCAGCAGTGGACAGGGGGCTTTAGAGACCCAGTACTTC
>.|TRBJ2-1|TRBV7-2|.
CASSSSIYNEQFF
TGTGCCAGCAGCTCAAGCATTTACAATGAGCAGTTCTTC
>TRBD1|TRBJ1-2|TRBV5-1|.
CASSVDRGLLGYTF
TGCGCCAGCAGCGTGGACAGGGGGCTTCTTGGCTACACCTTC
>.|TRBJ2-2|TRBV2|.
CASSGDIGGTGELFF
TGTGCCAGCAGTGGCGACATCGGGGGCACCGGGGAGCTGTTTTTT
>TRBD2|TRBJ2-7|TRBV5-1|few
CASSQRRTSGGSYEQYF
TGCGCCAGCAGCCAGCGCCGGACTAGCGGGGGCTCCTACGAGCAGTACTTC
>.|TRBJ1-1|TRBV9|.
CASSVSGGYTEAFF
TGTGCCAGCAGCGTGTCGGGAGGGTACACTGAAGCTTTCTTT
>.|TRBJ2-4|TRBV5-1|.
CASSSTGGLAKNIQYF
TGCGCCAGCAGCTCAACAGGAGGGCTAGCCAAAAACATTCAGTACTTC
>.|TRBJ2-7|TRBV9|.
CASSGYGQGHEQYF
TGTGCCAGCAGCGGCTATGGGCAGGGGCACGAGCAGTACTTC
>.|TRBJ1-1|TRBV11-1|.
CASRSSGNTEAFF
TGTGCCAGCAGAAGCTCAGGGAACACTGAAGCTTTCTTT
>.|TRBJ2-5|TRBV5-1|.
CASSLSGEETQYF
TGCGCCAGCAGCTTATCGGGGGAAGAGACCCAGTACTTC
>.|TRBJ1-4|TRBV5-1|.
CASSPGASGEKLFF
TGCGCCAGCAGCCCGGGAGCGAGTGGTGAAAAACTGTTTTTT
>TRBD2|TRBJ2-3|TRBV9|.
CASSVASGGGTQYF
TGTGCCAGCAGCGTGGCCTCGGGGGGAGGTACGCAGTATTTT
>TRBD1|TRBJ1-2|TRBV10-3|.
CAIGGNRDRVTGNYGYTF
TGTGCCATCGGCGGAAACCGGGACAGGGTTACGGGGAACTATGGCTACACCTTC
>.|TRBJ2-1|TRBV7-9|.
CASRTVRVREQFF
TGTGCCAGCAGGACAGTACGGGTGAGGGAGCAGTTCTTC
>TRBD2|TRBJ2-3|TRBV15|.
CATSSGLAGGLGTDTQYF
TGTGCCACCAGCAGCGGACTAGCGGGAGGGCTGGGCACAGATACGCAGTATTTT
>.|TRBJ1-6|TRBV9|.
CASSVAGSPLHF
TGTGCCAGCAGCGTAGCGGGGTCACCCCTCCACTTT
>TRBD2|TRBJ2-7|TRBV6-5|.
CASSPFSGRPSEQYF
TGTGCCAGCAGTCCCTTTAGCGGGAGGCCTTCCGAGCAGTACTTC
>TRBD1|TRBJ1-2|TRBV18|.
CASSSSGRGYGYTF
TGTGCCAGCTCTTCCTCGGGCAGGGGGTATGGCTACACCTTC
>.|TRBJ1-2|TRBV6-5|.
CASSYLNNYGYTF
TGTGCCAGCAGTTACTTAAATAACTATGGCTACACCTTC
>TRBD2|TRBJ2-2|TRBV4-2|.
CASSQVSLAGGHSGELFF
TGTGCCAGCAGCCAAGTCAGCCTAGCGGGGGGGCATAGCGGGGAGCTGTTTTTT
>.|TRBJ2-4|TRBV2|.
CASSAGGYVKNIQYF
TGTGCCAGCAGTGCCGGCGGCTACGTCAAAAACATTCAGTACTTC
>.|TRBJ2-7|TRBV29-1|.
CSVEDETYEQYF
TGCAGCGTTGAAGACGAGACCTACGAGCAGTACTTC
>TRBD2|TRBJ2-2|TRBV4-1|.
CASSLALTSGKNTGELFF
TGCGCCAGCAGCCTTGCGCTGACTAGCGGGAAGAACACCGGGGAGCTGTTTTTT
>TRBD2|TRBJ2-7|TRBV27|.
CASRPHVGLAAYEQYF
TGTGCCAGCAGACCTCACGTGGGACTAGCGGCCTACGAGCAGTACTTC
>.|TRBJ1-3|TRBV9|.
CASSLSAGNTIYF
TGTGCCAGCAGCTTATCGGCTGGAAACACCATATATTTT
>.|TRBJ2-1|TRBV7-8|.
CASSTDSVGEQFF
TGTGCCAGCAGCACCGACTCCGTCGGCGAGCAGTTCTTC
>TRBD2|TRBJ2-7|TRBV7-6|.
CASSRFAGDYEQYF
TGTGCCAGCAGCCGTTTTGCGGGGGACTACGAGCAGTACTTC
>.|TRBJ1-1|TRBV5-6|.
CASSLRSRGAFF
TGTGCCAGCAGCCTCAGGTCTCGGGGAGCTTTCTTT
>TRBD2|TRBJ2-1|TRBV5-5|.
CASSLALAGRGFSNEQFF
TGTGCCAGCAGCTTGGCACTAGCGGGGAGGGGTTTTAGTAATGAGCAGTTCTTC
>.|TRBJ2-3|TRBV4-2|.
CASSQRDFRGQPSTDTQYF
.
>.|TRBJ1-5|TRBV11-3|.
CASSPIAAGGDNQPQHF
TGTGCCAGCAGCCCAATAGCGGCCGGGGGTGACAATCAGCCCCAGCATTTT
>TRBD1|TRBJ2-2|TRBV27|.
CASSVTGFPLAGELFF
TGTGCCAGCAGTGTGACAGGGTTTCCTTTGGCCGGGGAGCTGTTTTTT
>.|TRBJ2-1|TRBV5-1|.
CASSLMLAQDNEQFF
TGCGCCAGCAGCCTTATGCTAGCGCAAGACAATGAGCAGTTCTTC
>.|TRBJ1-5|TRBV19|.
CASSSSDSPYSNQPQHF
TGTGCCAGTAGTTCTTCCGACAGTCCTTATAGCAATCAGCCCCAGCATTTT
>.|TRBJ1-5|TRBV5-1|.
CASRKDPGDGNQPQHF
TGCGCCTCTCGAAAGGACCCGGGGGACGGCAATCAGCCCCAGCATTTT